The 24 T cell receptor beta chains reported below all come from one sample, sequenced in a study of CD8+CD57+ T cells in acquired aplastic anemia. Genomic DNA provided the template from which TCR beta VDJ and CDR3 profiles were obtained. TCRdb re-called the reads through MiXCR, storing one row per CDR3 protein. The repertoire holds 150,000 to 200,000 distinct CDR3 sequences, with 55% to 70% as singletons. Source material: sorted CD4+, CD8+, or CD8+CD57+ T cells (not recorded which) from PBMCs. These receptors all stem from a human donor with severe aplastic anemia or a healthy control (not recorded which).

The chain links TRBV2 to TRBJ1-5; D is possibly TRBD1 (5 bases). CDR1 and CDR2 from the germline V gene are SNHLY and FYNNEI. V shed 6 bases and J shed 9 bases, with 9 bases lying between them. CDR3 length: 11 amino acids. The CDR3 region has the DNA TGTGCCAGCAGCGCCGGGACGCCCCAGCATTTT. Protein: CASSAGTPQHF.

The rearrangement links TRBV7-9 to TRBJ2-7; 7 nucleotides line up with TRBD2. The germline V gene encodes CDR1 SEHNR and CDR2 FQNEAQ (reference sequence). This CDR3 is built from 15 residues. V lost 5 bases, J lost 3 bases, and 10 bases stayed unmatched. The CDR3 DNA is TGTGCCAGCAGCCCCCGGGGGGAGAGGAACTACGAGCAGTACTTC. The encoded protein is CASSPRGERNYEQYF.

The rearrangement uses TRBV7-9 and TRBJ2-7; D is ambiguous. From germline, CDR1 is SEHNR and CDR2 FQNEAQ (reference sequence). Trimming shortened V by 0 bases and J by 6 bases, and 12 bases separated the two germline ends. The CDR3 has 14 residues. CDR3 protein: CASSLASGAGEQYF. The CDR3 DNA reads as TGTGCCAGCAGCTTAGCTTCAGGTGCAGGCGAGCAGTACTTC.

The chain links TRBV5-1 to TRBJ2-7; 10 nucleotides match TRBD1. Germline V gene data show CDR1 as SGHRS and CDR2 as YFSETQ. This CDR3 is 18 amino acids long. The junction had 13 bases not matched to a gene; V was cut back by 2 bases and J by 2 bases. DNA for the CDR3: TGCGCCAGCAGCTTAATAGGTGGGGGGGACAGGGGTACCTACGAGCAGTACTTC. This gives the protein CASSLIGGGDRGTYEQYF.

This clonotype was observed once. This chain connects TRBV2 to TRBJ2-7, with 7 positions matching TRBD1. Germline V gene lookup returns CDR1 SNHLY and CDR2 FYNNEI. The CDR3 spans 13 residues. The junction had 3 bases not matched to a gene; V was cut back by 6 bases and J by 1 base. The CDR3: CASSPDRSYEQYF. Here the CDR3 DNA reads TGTGCCAGCAGCCCGGACAGGTCCTACGAGCAGTACTTC.

J is TRBJ2-1 and V is TRBV25-1; D is perhaps TRBD2 (6 bases). The germline V gene has CDR1 MGHDK and CDR2 SYGVNS. Trimming removed 6 bases from V and 5 bases from J, with 23 bases in between. This CDR3 region has 17 residues. The CDR3 sequence is CASSSTNTGTGHNEQFF. The CDR3 nucleotides are TGTGCCAGCAGCTCCACTAACACCGGGACTGGTCACAATGAGCAGTTCTTC.

This clonotype was counted only a few times. This chain connects TRBV19 to TRBJ1-1; D is unresolved. The CDR3 runs 13 residues. CDR1 and CDR2 from the germline V gene are LNHDA and SQIVND (reference sequence). Trimming removed 5 bases from V and 0 bases from J, with 7 bases in between. The CDR3 is CASSVRLNTEAFF. The CDR3, as DNA: TGTGCCAGTAGTGTACGACTGAACACTGAAGCTTTCTTT.

The rearrangement joins TRBV7-8 to TRBJ2-7, with TRBD1 identical over 8 bases. Per germline, CDR1 SGHVS and CDR2 FQNEAQ. This CDR3 has 15 amino acids. Trimming removed 5 bases from V and 0 bases from J; junction bases left unmatched: 6. Here the CDR3 DNA reads TGTGCCAGCAGCCAACGGGGGACAGGCTCCTACGAGCAGTACTTC. Protein: CASSQRGTGSYEQYF. The complete variable domain, with remaining parts taken from reference TRBV7-8 and TRBJ2-7, reads GAGVSQSPRYKVAKRGQDVALRCDPISGHVSLFWYQQALGQGPEFLTYFQNEAQLDKSGLPSDRFFAERPEGSVSTLKIQRTQQEDSAVYLCASSQRGTGSYEQYFGPGTRLTVT.

V and J are TRBV7-9 and TRBJ1-5; maybe TRBD1 (5 bases). This CDR3 spans 14 amino acids. Germline CDR1 is SEHNR and CDR2 is FQNEAQ (reference sequence). Trimming took off 8 bases at V and 3 bases at J, with 14 bases between the two ends. This CDR3 is CASAGESLNQPQHF. For the CDR3, the DNA is TGTGCCAGCGCGGGGGAGAGTCTCAATCAGCCCCAGCATTTT.

Turning to this clonotype: Without the conserved terminal phenylalanine or tryptophan, this CDR3 likely stems from a read error. The chain uses TRBV20-1 and TRBJ2-7; 8 bases map to TRBD2. The germline gives CDR1 DFQATT, CDR2 SNEGSKA (reference sequence). J was trimmed by 4 bases and V by 4 bases; bases with no gene match: 12. The CDR3 extends over 15 amino acids. CDR3 in amino acids: CSATSRVAGNYEQYL. Written as DNA, the CDR3 is TGCAGTGCTACAAGCCGGGTAGCGGGGAATTACGAGCAGTACCTC.

The chain links TRBV7-3 to TRBJ1-3, with no clear D. V lost 6 bases to trimming and J lost 2 bases, with 11 bases between them. Germline CDR1 SGHTA, CDR2 FQGTGA. This CDR3 has 14 amino acids. The CDR3 DNA reads as TGTGCCAGCAGTCCTGACTCAACTGGAAACACCATATATTTT. Its translation is CASSPDSTGNTIYF. Drawing the rest from reference TRBV7-3 and TRBJ1-3, the complete variable domain is GAGVSQTPSNKVTEKGKYVELRCDPISGHTALYWYRQSLGQGPEFLIYFQGTGAADDSGLPNDRFFAVRPEGSVSTLKIQRTERGDSAVYLCASSPDSTGNTIYFGEGSWLTVV.

This clonotype showed up just a few times. The chain joins TRBV7-6 to TRBJ1-6, with D maybe TRBD1 (5 bases). The CDR3 runs 14 residues. Germline values: CDR1 SGHVS, CDR2 FNYEAQ. The V end was cut by 5 bases, the J end by 4 bases, with 9 bases between. The CDR3 spells CASSTQGYNSPLHF. CDR3 bases: TGTGCCAGCAGCACCCAGGGATATAATTCACCCCTCCACTTT.

The rearrangement joins TRBV7-3 to TRBJ2-2; D uncertain. CDR3 length: 13 residues. V was shortened by 5 bases and J by 3 bases, with 7 bases between the two germline ends. The germline gives CDR1 SGHTA, CDR2 FQGTGA. In DNA form, the CDR3 reads TGTGCCAGCAGCGTCCGAGACACCGGGGAGCTGTTTTTT. Translating gives CASSVRDTGELFF.

This chain links TRBV7-6 with TRBJ2-2, with 10 bases matching TRBD2. V lost 0 bases to trimming and J lost 2 bases; unmatched junction nucleotides: 3. This CDR3 is built from 17 residues. The germline V gene has CDR1 SGHVS and CDR2 FNYEAQ. CDR3 nucleotide sequence: TGTGCCAGCAGCTTAGCCAGCGGGGGGGGAAACACCGGGGAGCTGTTTTTT. It specifies CASSLASGGGNTGELFF.

The chain uses TRBV20-1 and TRBJ1-2, with D possibly matching TRBD1 (5 bases). Germline values: CDR1 DFQATT, CDR2 SNEGSKA (reference sequence). Trimming left V 3 bases short and J 3 bases short, with 14 bases between. This CDR3 region has 14 residues. The CDR3 here is CSARKGRGDYGYTF. CDR3 nucleotides: TGCAGTGCTAGGAAAGGAAGGGGTGACTATGGCTACACCTTC.

CDR3 coding DNA: TGTGCCAGCAGTCGGGTGAACACTGAAGCTTTCTTT. Amino acids: CASSRVNTEAFF. The J gene is TRBJ1-1, the V gene TRBV6-6; D uncertain. The CDR3 spans 12 residues. Germline-derived CDR1 and CDR2 are MNHNY and SVGAGI (reference sequence). Trimming cost V 5 bases and J 0 bases, with 4 bases left between them.

The chain uses TRBV5-1 and TRBJ1-3; unclear D gene. CDR1 SGHRS and CDR2 YFSETQ come from the germline V gene. Trimming took 1 base from V and 0 from J, leaving 11 bases between them. The CDR3 consists of 16 residues. This CDR3 reads CASSLMAGVSGNTIYF. CDR3 sequence (DNA): TGCGCCAGCAGCTTGATGGCTGGGGTCTCTGGAAACACCATATATTTT.

This clonotype was observed once. V is TRBV29-1 and J is TRBJ2-3, with 9 bases fitting TRBD2. CDR3 size: 19 residues. Unmatched junction bases numbered 17, after V lost 0 bases and J lost 4 bases. CDR1 and CDR2 (germline): SQVTM, ANQGSEA. This CDR3 is CSVEDHASGAVWGSDTQYF. CDR3 DNA: TGCAGCGTTGAAGATCACGCTAGCGGGGCCGTGTGGGGCTCAGATACGCAGTATTTT.

The chain carries TRBV6-5 and TRBJ2-1, with 8 bases fitting TRBD2. CDR3 length equals 15 residues. CDR1 is MNHEY, CDR2 SVGAGI, per germline. The junction had 4 bases not matched to a gene; V was cut back by 2 bases and J by 4 bases. The CDR3 sequence is CASSYRGGTYNEQFF. The CDR3 nucleotides are TGTGCCAGCAGTTACCGGGGGGGGACTTACAATGAGCAGTTCTTC.

There are a few counts of this clonotype. V usage is TRBV7-7 and J usage is TRBJ1-1; unclear D gene. This CDR3 comprises 13 residues. Trimming left V 2 bases short and J 1 base short, with 5 bases between. Germline values: CDR1 SSHAT, CDR2 FNYEAQ (reference sequence). CDR3 DNA sequence: TGTGCCAGCAGCTTATCTAGGAACACTGAAGCTTTCTTT. It encodes CASSLSRNTEAFF.

The chain uses TRBV20-1 and TRBJ2-7, with TRBD2 as a possible D gene (5 bases). The CDR3 sequence is 9 residues long. Per germline, CDR1 DFQATT and CDR2 SNEGSKA (reference sequence). The DNA for the CDR3 is TGCAGGAGGGTCTACGAGCAGTACTTC. It is translated as CRRVYEQYF.

There are many counts of this clonotype. CDR3 amino acids: CAGGVGNTEAFF. CDR3 nucleotide sequence: TGTGCCGGCGGTGTAGGGAACACTGAAGCTTTCTTT. This chain uses TRBV5-4 with TRBJ1-1; D not certain. Germline CDR1 and CDR2: SGHNT and YYREEE (reference sequence). The CDR3 runs 12 residues. V shed 10 bases and J shed 1 base, with 11 bases lying between them.

The table lists this clonotype with many counts. V is TRBV11-1 and J is TRBJ2-2; tentative D call: TRBD1 (6 bases). CDR1 is SGHAT and CDR2 is FQDESV in the germline V gene (reference sequence). The CDR3 spans 14 residues. V was clipped by 6 bases and J by 5 bases, with 13 bases between them. CDR3: CASRSGDLTGELFF. In DNA form, the CDR3 reads TGTGCCAGCAGATCAGGGGACCTAACCGGGGAGCTGTTTTTT.

Worth noting for this clonotype: The junction shows a germline mismatch at one end, possibly a read error. The CDR3 is CSARSGSPRRF. The CDR3 nucleotides are TGCAGTGCTAGAAGCGGCTCGCCTCGTCGTTTC. The V call is TRBV20-1, the J call TRBJ2-7, with D possibly being TRBD2 (5 bases). This CDR3 is built from 11 residues. Germline V lookup: CDR1 DFQATT, CDR2 SNEGSKA (reference sequence).